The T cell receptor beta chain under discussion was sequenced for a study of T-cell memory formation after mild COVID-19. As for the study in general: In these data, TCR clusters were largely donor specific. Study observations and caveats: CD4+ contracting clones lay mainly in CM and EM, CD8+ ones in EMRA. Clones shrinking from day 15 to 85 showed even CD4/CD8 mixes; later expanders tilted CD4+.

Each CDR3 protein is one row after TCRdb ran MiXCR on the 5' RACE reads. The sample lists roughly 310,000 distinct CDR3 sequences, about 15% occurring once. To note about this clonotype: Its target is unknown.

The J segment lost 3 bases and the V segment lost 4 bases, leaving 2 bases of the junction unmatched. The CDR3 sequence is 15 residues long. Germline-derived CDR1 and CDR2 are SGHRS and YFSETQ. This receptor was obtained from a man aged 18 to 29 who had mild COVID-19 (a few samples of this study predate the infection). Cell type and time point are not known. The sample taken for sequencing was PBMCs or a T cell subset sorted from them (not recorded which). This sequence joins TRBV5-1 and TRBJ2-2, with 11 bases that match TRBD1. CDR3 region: CASSMGQGDTGELFF. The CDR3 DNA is TGCGCCAGCAGCATGGGACAGGGGGACACCGGGGAGCTGTTTTTT.